This T cell receptor (beta chain) was sequenced for a study of T cell responses to AZD1222 COVID-19 vaccine. V was trimmed by 2 bases and J by 7 bases, leaving 6 bases between them. Germline V gives CDR1 GTSNPN, CDR2 SVGIG (reference sequence). This CDR3 is built from 12 residues. Here immunoSEQ multiplex PCR was the method, and the copy in TCRdb shows in-frame clones only, minus some. The sample yields 80,000 to 90,000 clones, about nine tenths seen once. As regards this clone: Its antigen is still unknown.

Study findings and constraints: Spike was spanned by vaccine-associated CD4 TCRs, with dominance at 160-218 and 743-854. Seropositive at baseline were only a handful of AZD1222 recipients. In a largely white British group with more females than males, clonal diversity was possibly underestimated.

V gene TRBV30 combines with J gene TRBJ1-6; D remains ambiguous. The source was peripheral blood, collected 28 days after the second AZD1222 dose. This clonotype was sampled from an adult who received the AZD1222 COVID-19 vaccine. CDR3 in amino acids: CAWSLTNSPLHF. In DNA form, the CDR3 reads TGTGCCTGGAGTCTAACGAATTCACCCCTCCACTTT. Based on the CDR3 plus reference TRBV30 and TRBJ1-6, the full variable domain is SQTIHQWPATLVQPVGSPLSLECTVEGTSNPNLYWYRQAAGRGLQLLFYSVGIGQISSEVPQNLSASRPQDRQFILSSKKLLLSDSGFYLCAWSLTNSPLHFGNGTRLTVT.